These 7 T cell receptor beta chains were sequenced from one sample in a study of blood T cell repertoires in COVID-19. Generated by immunoSEQ multiplex PCR, the TCRdb table keeps only in-frame clones and is missing some. The sample records some 260,000 clones, roughly 84% being singletons. Material: peripheral blood. The receptors come from a woman in her 40s with active or convalescent COVID-19.

The gene calls are TRBV10-3 and TRBJ1-6; 7 nucleotides align to TRBD1. From germline, CDR1 is ENHRY and CDR2 SYGVKD. CDR3 length: 15 residues. V was clipped by 6 bases and J by 8 bases; unmatched bases: 10. The CDR3 loop reads CAIRKTGTVYSPLHF. The CDR3 DNA follows: TGTGCCATCAGAAAGACTGGGACAGTTTATTCACCCCTCCACTTT.

The chain is built from TRBV2 and TRBJ1-2; possibly TRBD1 for D (6 bases). This CDR3 is 14 amino acids long. V lost 7 bases to trimming and J lost 4 bases, with 16 bases between them. Per the germline V gene, CDR1 is SNHLY and CDR2 is FYNNEI. The CDR3 region is CASIGGGNSYGYTF. DNA of the CDR3: TGTGCCAGCATAGGGGGAGGGAACTCCTATGGCTACACCTTC.

This clone appeared a few times. This chain connects TRBV27 to TRBJ2-7; D is perhaps TRBD1 (6 bases). CDR1 and CDR2 from the germline V gene are MNHEY and SMNVEV (reference sequence). Trimming shortened V by 6 bases and J by 1 base, and 13 bases separated the two germline ends. The CDR3 runs 14 residues. The CDR3 loop is CASSVGTHSYEQYF. The DNA for the CDR3 is TGTGCCAGCAGCGTCGGGACACATTCCTACGAGCAGTACTTC.

The genes are TRBV18 and TRBJ1-1; D gene unclear. CDR3 size: 13 residues. CDR1 and CDR2 from the germline V gene are KGHSH and LQKENI. The V end was cut by 2 bases, the J end by 1 base, with 5 bases between. The CDR3 protein is CASSPVGNTEAFF. The CDR3 region has the DNA TGTGCCAGCTCACCAGTCGGGAACACTGAAGCTTTCTTT.

The genes are TRBV3-1 (or the pseudogene TRBV3-2) and TRBJ2-1; TRBD2 matches at 10 bases. Germline CDR1 reads LGHDT; CDR2 reads YNNKEL (reference sequence). The CDR3 sequence is 16 residues long. Trimming cost V 2 bases and J 14 bases; bases outside gene matches: 15. CDR3 in DNA: TGTGCCAGCAGCCAAACCGGGACTAGCGTAGAGGGCAAAAAGTTCTTC. Translated, it gives CASSQTGTSVEGKKFF.

V and J are TRBV28 and TRBJ1-2; D is undetermined. The CDR3 consists of 12 residues. V shed 2 bases and J shed 7 bases, with 8 bases lying between them. Germline V lookup: CDR1 MDHEN, CDR2 SYDVKM. The CDR3: CASSLRRLGYTF. CDR3 sequence (DNA): TGTGCCAGCAGTTTAAGGCGACTTGGCTACACCTTC.

Here the CDR3 DNA reads TGCGCCAGCAGCCCGGGGACAGGGGGGGACACCGGGGAGCTGTTTTTT. It translates to CASSPGTGGDTGELFF. The rearrangement joins TRBV5-1 to TRBJ2-2, with 11 bases matching TRBD1. The V gene's germline CDR1 is SGHRS and CDR2 YFSETQ. This CDR3 spans 16 amino acids. V trimming: 4 bases; J trimming: 3 bases; junction bases outside the gene matches: 5.